The clone carrying this TCR beta chain has just a few counts. The sample originates from a study of blood T cell repertoires in COVID-19. Overall study context: PBMCs, B-cell-depleted T cells, or T cells provided the cDNA or gDNA that made up the material.

Original processing methods: Reference gene primer amplification gave estimated nucleated cell counts. Profiled with immunoSEQ multiplex PCR; TCRdb holds only in-frame clones, not every one. The V and J calls and clone size come from that table; D and trimming were worked out from the DNA. The sample has about 240,000 clones, more than 75% seen once. V trimming: 0 bases; J trimming: 0 bases; junction bases outside the gene matches: 1. This CDR3 has 15 amino acids. The germline gives CDR1 SGHNT, CDR2 YYREEE (reference sequence). The sample consisted of peripheral blood. The rearrangement uses TRBV5-4 and TRBJ1-2; 8 bases align to TRBD1. The receptor's source is an elderly man with acute or convalescent COVID-19. CDR3 nucleotide sequence: TGTGCCAGCAGCTTGGGGACAGGGACTAACTATGGCTACACCTTC. Protein product: CASSLGTGTNYGYTF.